The 30 T cell receptor beta chains below all came from one sample that was sequenced in a study of CXCR3-negative and CXCR3-positive naive CD8 T cells. Their antigens remain unidentified. Study conclusions and caveats: CXCR3-positive naive cells carried more hydrophobic TRB CDR3s than CXCR3-negative ones.

The authors prepared UMI-labeled TRB cDNA libraries by 5' RACE. TCRdb re-called the 5' RACE reads, yielding one record per CDR3 amino acid sequence without DNA. The sample has about 89,000 distinct CDR3 sequences, and its top ten clones hold 0.53%. Specimen: naive CXCR3+ CD8+ T cells from blood. Sample subset: CD45RO-CCR7+CD27+CD95- naive CD8+ T cells expressing CXCR3 (TNR3+). The origin of the receptors is a human donor in good health. Some clones in this sample may be carry-over from other donors' samples.

The V call is TRBV30, the J call TRBJ2-1. Per germline, CDR1 GTSNPN and CDR2 SVGIG (reference sequence). CDR3 size: 13 residues. The CDR3 loop reads CAWAQTRHNEQFF.

V gene TRBV29-1 combines with J gene TRBJ2-1; no DNA is available, so the TRBD2 call from TCRdb remains unchecked. The CDR3 consists of 14 residues. CDR1 and CDR2 (germline): SQVTM, ANQGSEA. The CDR3 region is CSVDSPGLGNEQFF.

The V call is TRBV7-6, the J call TRBJ2-5; TCRdb outputs TRBD1, but without DNA this stays unchecked. CDR3 length: 16 amino acids. The germline V gene has CDR1 SGHVS and CDR2 FNYEAQ. The CDR3 protein is CASSPSSGRIGETQYF.

The chain employs TRBV12-3 or TRBV12-4 and TRBJ2-1; absent DNA, TCRdb's TRBD2 call cannot be checked. The length of the CDR3 is 17 residues. The CDR3 protein is CASKAGTSGGAYNEQFF.

The chain couples TRBV29-1 to TRBJ2-4; TCRdb lists TRBD1, though no DNA is available to test this call. This CDR3 comprises 14 residues. The germline gives CDR1 SQVTM, CDR2 ANQGSEA. This CDR3 is CSVVGAGAKNIQYF.

This chain uses TRBV6-5 with TRBJ2-7. CDR1 and CDR2 from the germline V gene are MNHEY and SVGAGI. This CDR3 has 14 amino acids. The CDR3 spells CASSSEEYLGEQYF.

The rearrangement links TRBV29-1 to TRBJ2-7. The CDR3 has 12 residues. Germline CDR1 is SQVTM and CDR2 is ANQGSEA. The CDR3 spells CSVKANYYEQYF.

The CDR3 sequence is CASSHPGQSYEQYF. The J gene is TRBJ2-7, the V gene TRBV7-9; TCRdb indicates TRBD1, and absent DNA this call remains unverified. Germline V gene sequence: CDR1 SEHNR, CDR2 FQNEAQ (reference sequence). This CDR3 is 14 amino acids long.

The chain employs TRBV9 and TRBJ1-1; lacking DNA, the TRBD1 call made by TCRdb goes unchecked. Germline CDR1 reads SGDLS; CDR2 reads YYNGEE. The CDR3 has 15 residues. CDR3 in amino acids: CASSAPGPMGTEAFF. The variable domain in full, completed from reference TRBV9 and TRBJ1-1, reads DSGVTQTPKHLITATGQRVTLRCSPRSGDLSVYWYQQSLDQGLQFLIQYYNGEERAKGNILERFSAQQFPDLHSELNLSSLELGDSALYFCASSAPGPMGTEAFFGQGTRLTVV.

This chain uses TRBV28 with TRBJ2-3; TCRdb reports TRBD1, a call that lacks DNA to check it against. The CDR3 is made up of 13 amino acids. The germline V gene encodes CDR1 MDHEN and CDR2 SYDVKM. This CDR3 is CASSLRGIDTQYF.

The chain combines TRBV20-1 with TRBJ2-7. The CDR3 covers 14 residues. Germline V gene sequence: CDR1 DFQATT, CDR2 SNEGSKA (reference sequence). The chain's CDR3 is CSARDQQGAYEQYF.

The rearrangement links TRBV11-2 to TRBJ1-3. The V gene's germline CDR1 is SGHAT and CDR2 FQNNGV. This CDR3 comprises 15 residues. CDR3 protein: CASSFHRVSGNTIYF.

The chain employs TRBV20-1 and TRBJ1-4. The CDR3 sequence is 16 residues long. The germline gives CDR1 DFQATT, CDR2 SNEGSKA (reference sequence). CDR3 sequence: CSASALRGFGNEKLFF.

The rearrangement joins TRBV7-3 to TRBJ2-1; TCRdb's D call of TRBD1 is untestable without DNA. This CDR3 spans 18 amino acids. Per the germline V gene, CDR1 is SGHTA and CDR2 is FQGTGA. The chain's CDR3 is CASRLGPGSLGKDNEQFF.

V and J are TRBV5-1 and TRBJ2-5; TCRdb reports TRBD2, a call that lacks DNA to check it against. CDR3 length: 15 amino acids. The V gene's germline CDR1 is SGHRS and CDR2 YFSETQ. CDR3 in amino acids: CASSFDEGSQETQYF.

The rearrangement links TRBV21-1 to TRBJ2-3; with no DNA, the TCRdb D assignment of TRBD1 cannot be verified. TRBV21-1 is an annotated pseudogene. This CDR3 has 13 amino acids. The chain's CDR3 is CASSKRVRDHLNF.

This rearrangement joins TRBV25-1 to TRBJ2-5; TCRdb selects TRBD2, and the lack of DNA leaves this call unchecked. Germline V gene sequence: CDR1 MGHDK, CDR2 SYGVNS. The CDR3 has 13 amino acids. The CDR3 is CASSAGAQETQYF.

This sequence joins TRBV12-3 or TRBV12-4 and TRBJ2-2; lacking DNA, the TRBD1 call made by TCRdb goes unchecked. The CDR3 totals 12 residues. The CDR3 protein is CASSLGRVELFF.

This chain joins TRBV5-1 and TRBJ2-7; TCRdb returns TRBD2, unconfirmable since there is no DNA. The CDR3 is 13 amino acids. CDR1 and CDR2 (germline): SGHRS, YFSETQ. CDR3 loop: CASSEGFEYEQYF.

The chain couples TRBV21-1 to TRBJ2-1. TRBV21-1 is described as a pseudogene. The CDR3 has 13 residues. The CDR3 is CASSPQESGGWFF.

V is TRBV5-1 and J is TRBJ2-1; TCRdb indicates TRBD2, and absent DNA this call remains unverified. Germline CDR1 and CDR2: SGHRS and YFSETQ. The CDR3 totals 15 residues. The CDR3 reads CASSDGGGAMNEQFF.

The rearrangement links TRBV29-1 to TRBJ1-1; TCRdb gives TRBD1 as the D gene, but with no DNA this cannot be confirmed. This CDR3 comprises 15 residues. Germline CDR1 is SQVTM and CDR2 is ANQGSEA. This chain's CDR3 is CSVEERSGRNTEAFF.

The chain couples TRBV6-6 to TRBJ2-7; TCRdb proposes TRBD1, but this gene call is untestable without DNA. Germline lookup yields CDR1 MNHNY and CDR2 SVGAGI (reference sequence). This CDR3 comprises 13 residues. The CDR3 is CASSYDRTYEQYF.

This rearrangement joins TRBV20-1 to TRBJ2-7. This CDR3 spans 11 amino acids. Looked up from germline, CDR1 is DFQATT and CDR2 is SNEGSKA (reference sequence). The CDR3 sequence is CSTRESYEQYF.

The chain links TRBV2 to TRBJ2-7; TCRdb's D call, TRBD2, is unchecked because there is no DNA. Germline values: CDR1 SNHLY, CDR2 FYNNEI. This CDR3 spans 14 amino acids. The CDR3 loop is CASGISGTSYEQYF.

The chain carries TRBV6-6 and TRBJ2-5. This CDR3 contains 16 residues. Germline CDR1 reads MNHNY; CDR2 reads SVGAGI (reference sequence). CDR3: CASSTSTRSVSETQYF.

The V and J genes are TRBV7-2 and TRBJ2-7; TCRdb's assignment of TRBD1 cannot be checked, as there is no DNA. In germline, CDR1 is SGHTA, CDR2 FQGNSA. The CDR3 totals 15 residues. This CDR3 reads CASSSLDRGLHEQYF. The full variable domain, with the rest looked up from reference TRBV7-2 and TRBJ2-7, is GAGVSQSPSNKVTEKGKDVELRCDPISGHTALYWYRQSLGQGLEFLIYFQGNSAPDKSGLPSDRFSAERTGGSVSTLTIQRTQQEDSAVYLCASSSLDRGLHEQYFGPGTRLTVT.

The CDR3 sequence is CASRATGSDTQYF. This chain links TRBV27 with TRBJ2-3; the D gene TCRdb calls, TRBD1, cannot be checked with no DNA. The CDR3 sequence is 13 residues long. Germline CDR1 reads MNHEY; CDR2 reads SMNVEV (reference sequence).

V and J are TRBV5-1 and TRBJ2-7; the D call from TCRdb, TRBD2, cannot be confirmed without DNA. Germline assignment: CDR1 SGHRS and CDR2 YFSETQ. This CDR3 comprises 15 residues. The chain's CDR3 is CASSLFRQGGYEQYF.

J is TRBJ2-2 and V is TRBV20-1; TCRdb names TRBD1, which stays unverified in the absence of DNA. The CDR3 extends over 16 amino acids. From germline, CDR1 is DFQATT and CDR2 SNEGSKA (reference sequence). The CDR3 loop reads CSARDRSGDITGELFF.